These 25 T cell receptor beta chains share one sample of origin, sequenced in a study of PD-1 blockade in classical Hodgkin lymphoma (TCRdb year 2020). The sample's time point label, in plain terms: cycle 2 day 1 (C2D1) of nivolumab. Relapse after autologous stem cell transplantation had occurred in all trial patients, and cohorts A, B and C were distinguished by prior brentuximab vedotin exposure. The protocol used for the library was the immunoSEQ multiplex PCR assay. TCRdb's version of the immuneACCESS table is confined to in-frame rearrangements and falls short of the full clone set. An unresolved V gene accounts for under half of the shortfall where checked; the remainder is of unknown origin. Recorded for this sample are tens of thousands of clones; roughly nine tenths of them occurred a single time. Over 8.5% of the sample is taken by the ten largest. This sample comprised peripheral blood mononuclear cells (PBMCs), obtained before the second cycle of nivolumab. The receptors were sampled from a human donor with classical Hodgkin lymphoma.

This clone was detected only once. CDR3 residues: CAWTRSRVNKDTEAFF. As DNA, the CDR3 is TGTGCCTGGACTAGGTCCAGGGTTAATAAGGACACTGAAGCTTTCTTT. V gene TRBV30 combines with J gene TRBJ1-1; D is perhaps TRBD1 (5 bases). V was cut by 4 bases and J by 3 bases, with 21 bases left in between. The germline V gene encodes CDR1 GTSNPN and CDR2 SVGIG (reference sequence). The CDR3 loop spans 16 amino acids.

The chain couples TRBV6-1 to TRBJ1-1; the D is unclear. This CDR3 is built from 13 residues. Trimming removed 7 bases at V and 0 bases at J, with 9 bases between. Germline loops: CDR1 MNHNS, CDR2 SASEGT. The CDR3: CASTRSLNTEAFF. CDR3 sequence (DNA): TGTGCCAGCACCCGGTCCCTGAACACTGAAGCTTTCTTT.

The chain links TRBV6-5 to TRBJ1-1; D is unresolved. Germline values: CDR1 MNHEY, CDR2 SVGAGI. The CDR3 loop spans 13 amino acids. Trimming took off 2 bases at V and 7 bases at J, with 11 bases between the two ends. In nucleotides, the CDR3 is TGTGCCAGCAGTTACCTTGGGCAGAATGAAGCTTTCTTT. Protein product: CASSYLGQNEAFF.

This chain joins TRBV6-5 and TRBJ1-6; TRBD1 agrees at 7 bases. The CDR3 sequence is 14 residues long. Germline assignment: CDR1 MNHEY and CDR2 SVGAGI. V dropped 6 bases and J dropped 9; count of bases not matched to a gene: 8. The CDR3: CASRYRGIVSPLHF. DNA for the CDR3: TGTGCCAGCAGGTACAGGGGTATCGTTTCACCCCTCCACTTT.

The chain joins TRBV6-1 to TRBJ1-2; 10 bases are a match to TRBD1. This CDR3 has 15 residues. The trim removed 2 bases at V and 6 bases at J, leaving 6 bases unmatched. The V gene's germline CDR1 is MNHNS and CDR2 SASEGT. DNA of the CDR3: TGTGCCAGCAGTGAAAACCGGGACAGGGGCCATGGCTACACCTTC. Translating gives CASSENRDRGHGYTF.

The V call is TRBV5-1, the J call TRBJ1-1; a possible D gene is TRBD1 (5 bases). Trimming left V 0 bases short and J 0 bases short, with 9 bases between. The V gene's germline CDR1 is SGHRS and CDR2 YFSETQ. The CDR3 contains 15 residues. CDR3 DNA: TGCGCCAGCAGCTTGGCCGAGGGGATGAACACTGAAGCTTTCTTT. Translated: CASSLAEGMNTEAFF.

The chain combines TRBV5-5 with TRBJ1-5, with 7 bases aligning to TRBD1. J lost 5 bases, V lost 1 base, and 6 bases had no gene match. The CDR3 consists of 15 residues. CDR1 is SGHKS and CDR2 is YYEKEE in the germline V gene (reference sequence). Written as DNA, the CDR3 is TGTGCCAGCAGCTTGATAGGGACAGAGGATCAGCCCCAGCATTTT. Translating gives CASSLIGTEDQPQHF.

This clone was counted once. V is TRBV19 and J is TRBJ2-3; 9 positions match TRBD2. Germline V gene sequence: CDR1 LNHDA, CDR2 SQIVND (reference sequence). There are 14 residues in the CDR3. The V and J ends lost 9 bases and 6 bases, in that order; junction bases with no gene match: 10. CDR3 bases: TGTGCCAGCCAGCCGGGACTAGCAGCCGATACGCAGTATTTT. Amino acids: CASQPGLAADTQYF.

The gene calls are TRBV14 and TRBJ2-7, with 7 bases identical to TRBD2. Per germline, CDR1 SGHDN and CDR2 FVKESK. This CDR3 has 13 amino acids. The V and J ends lost 2 bases and 4 bases, in that order; junction bases with no gene match: 2. The CDR3 protein is CASSQLAEYEQYF. CDR3 nucleotides: TGTGCCAGCAGCCAACTAGCGGAATACGAGCAGTACTTC.

CDR3 protein: CASSLWGYEQYF. The CDR3 bases are TGTGCCAGCAGTTTATGGGGCTACGAGCAGTACTTC. The chain couples TRBV28 to TRBJ2-7; no clear D gene. This CDR3 contains 12 residues. The ends were cut back, 0 bases at V and 3 bases at J, with 3 bases in the middle. Germline CDR1 and CDR2: MDHEN and SYDVKM.

V and J are TRBV4-1 and TRBJ2-7; TRBD2 matches at 8 bases. The CDR3 sequence is 16 residues long. Germline V CDR1 and CDR2: MGHRA, YSYEKL. The V gene end was trimmed by 0 bases and the J gene end by 6 bases; junction bases not matched to a gene: 10. In DNA form, the CDR3 reads TGCGCCAGCAGCCAAGATTCGGCACTAGCGGCACGCGAGCAGTACTTC. This sequence encodes CASSQDSALAAREQYF.

The chain combines TRBV18 with TRBJ2-7, with D perhaps TRBD1 (5 bases). The CDR3 extends over 17 amino acids. Germline V gives CDR1 KGHSH, CDR2 LQKENI. The V end lost 3 bases, the J end lost 2 bases, and 20 bases lay between the germline ends. This CDR3 reads CASSPRSTVGQTYEQYF. CDR3 nucleotides: TGTGCCAGCTCACCGAGATCCACCGTAGGACAAACCTACGAGCAGTACTTC.

The chain employs TRBV6-6 and TRBJ1-5, with 7 bases lining up with TRBD1. This CDR3 contains 16 residues. V was pared by 0 bases and J by 5 bases, with 7 bases of the junction left unmatched. The germline CDR1 and CDR2 sequences are MNHNY and SVGAGI (reference sequence). CDR3 in DNA: TGTGCCAGCAGTTACTCGGCCGGGGACAGCCATCAGCCCCAGCATTTT. Protein sequence: CASSYSAGDSHQPQHF.

This clone was recorded only once. The chain recombines TRBV4-1 with TRBJ2-5; D remains unclear. The CDR3 covers 16 residues. V shed 0 bases and J shed 3 bases, with 14 bases lying between them. The germline V gene encodes CDR1 MGHRA and CDR2 YSYEKL. The CDR3 DNA follows: TGCGCCAGCAGCCAAGATCGATACAGTGAGAAAGAGACCCAGTACTTC. It codes for CASSQDRYSEKETQYF.

In its sample, this clone was seen once. The rearrangement links TRBV9 to TRBJ2-5, with TRBD2 matching 7 bases. CDR3 length: 17 residues. Germline V CDR1 and CDR2: SGDLS, YYNGEE. Trimming removed 0 bases from V and 2 bases from J; junction bases left unmatched: 10. In DNA form, the CDR3 reads TGTGCCAGCAGCGTAGGGGCTAGCGGCGACTCTCAAGAGACCCAGTACTTC. It translates to CASSVGASGDSQETQYF.

This clone was recorded a few times. The chain joins TRBV2 to TRBJ2-2, with 8 bases aligning to TRBD1. V was pared by 6 bases and J by 1 base, with 1 base of the junction left unmatched. The germline CDR1 and CDR2 sequences are SNHLY and FYNNEI. The CDR3 has 14 residues. CDR3 DNA sequence: TGTGCCAGCAGCGGACAGGGGAACACCGGGGAGCTGTTTTTT. It encodes CASSGQGNTGELFF.

V usage is TRBV6-1 and J usage is TRBJ1-2; 9 bases match TRBD1. Unmatched junction bases numbered 6, after V lost 10 bases and J lost 3 bases. This CDR3 region has 13 residues. Germline V gene sequence: CDR1 MNHNS, CDR2 SASEGT. The CDR3: CAIAGQGYYGYTF. The CDR3 coding sequence is TGTGCCATCGCGGGACAGGGTTACTATGGCTACACCTTC.

The chain combines TRBV11-2 with TRBJ2-3; 8 nucleotides align to TRBD2. This CDR3 comprises 15 residues. V was clipped by 6 bases and J by 0 bases; unmatched bases: 5. Germline assignment: CDR1 SGHAT and CDR2 FQNNGV. CDR3 residues: CASSFVAGSTDTQYF. Here the CDR3 DNA reads TGTGCCAGCAGTTTCGTAGCGGGGAGCACAGATACGCAGTATTTT.

This clone appeared a few times. This chain links TRBV6-6 with TRBJ1-2; no clear D gene. The germline V gene encodes CDR1 MNHNY and CDR2 SVGAGI (reference sequence). The CDR3 has 13 amino acids. Deletions cut 2 bases from V and 8 bases from J, with 12 bases between. CDR3 DNA: TGTGCCAGCAGTTACGGGCAGAAAGGGGGCTACACCTTC. This translates into CASSYGQKGGYTF.

The chain recombines TRBV28 with TRBJ1-5, with TRBD1 matching over 9 bases. The V and J ends lost 4 bases and 0 bases, in that order; junction bases with no gene match: 7. CDR1 is MDHEN and CDR2 is SYDVKM in the germline V gene. The CDR3 is made up of 17 amino acids. CDR3 sequence reads: CASSSQTGGNSNQPQHF. Written as DNA, the CDR3 is TGTGCCAGCAGTTCCCAGACAGGGGGTAATAGCAATCAGCCCCAGCATTTT. Full variable domain (remainder filled in from reference TRBV28 and TRBJ1-5): DVKVTQSSRYLVKRTGEKVFLECVQDMDHENMFWYRQDPGLGLRLIYFSYDVKMKEKGDIPEGYSVSREKKERFSLILESASTNQTSMYLCASSSQTGGNSNQPQHFGDGTRLSIL.

The chain combines TRBV18 with TRBJ2-7; TRBD1 aligns across 12 bases. The CDR3 extends over 15 amino acids. In germline, CDR1 is KGHSH, CDR2 LQKENI. V shed 2 bases and J 4 bases; nucleotides not matched to a gene: 3. CDR3 nucleotides: TGTGCCAGCTCACCAGGGACAGGGGGCGGGTACGAGCAGTACTTC. The encoded protein is CASSPGTGGGYEQYF.

This sequence joins TRBV18 and TRBJ1-3; D is undetermined. Germline CDR1 KGHSH, CDR2 LQKENI. Trimming shortened V by 1 base and J by 8 bases, and 12 bases separated the two germline ends. The CDR3 has 14 amino acids. DNA for the CDR3: TGTGCCAGCTCACCACAACTTTCGGGAGACACCATATATTTT. Its translation is CASSPQLSGDTIYF.

The V call is TRBV28, the J call TRBJ2-1; a weak D match, TRBD2 (6 bases). V gave up 1 base and J gave up 1 base, with 17 bases separating them. The CDR3 consists of 18 residues. Germline lookup yields CDR1 MDHEN and CDR2 SYDVKM. CDR3 DNA: TGTGCCAGCAGTTTATCTGGTAGATGGGGGAGGTCCTACAATGAGCAGTTCTTC. This gives the protein CASSLSGRWGRSYNEQFF.

This clone was recorded a few times. J is TRBJ2-7 and V is TRBV28, with D unresolved. V lost 2 bases to trimming and J lost 2 bases, with 10 bases between them. In germline, CDR1 is MDHEN, CDR2 SYDVKM. The CDR3 totals 14 residues. CDR3 sequence: CASSLSQITYEQYF. CDR3 bases: TGTGCCAGCAGTTTAAGTCAGATAACCTACGAGCAGTACTTC.

This chain uses TRBV5-1 with TRBJ1-1; D not certain. Looked up from germline, CDR1 is SGHRS and CDR2 is YFSETQ. Trimming shortened V by 0 bases and J by 1 base, and 7 bases separated the two germline ends. CDR3 size: 14 residues. The CDR3: CASSLGQQNTEAFF. The CDR3 DNA reads as TGCGCCAGCAGCTTGGGTCAGCAGAACACTGAAGCTTTCTTT.